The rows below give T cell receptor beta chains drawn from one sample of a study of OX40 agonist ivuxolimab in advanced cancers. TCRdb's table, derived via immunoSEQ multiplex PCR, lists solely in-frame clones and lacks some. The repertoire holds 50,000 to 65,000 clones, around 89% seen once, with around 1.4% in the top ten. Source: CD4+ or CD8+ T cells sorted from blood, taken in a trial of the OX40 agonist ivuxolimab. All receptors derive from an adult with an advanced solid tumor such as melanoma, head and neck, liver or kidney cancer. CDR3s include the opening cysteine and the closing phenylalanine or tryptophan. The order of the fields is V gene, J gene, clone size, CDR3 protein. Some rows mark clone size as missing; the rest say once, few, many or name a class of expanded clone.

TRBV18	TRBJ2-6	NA	CASSLTQGSGANVLTF
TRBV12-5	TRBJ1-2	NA	CASGLFAGRRDYGYTF
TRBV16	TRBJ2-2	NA	CASSQQRTGELFF
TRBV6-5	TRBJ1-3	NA	CASSYGTAVGNTIYF
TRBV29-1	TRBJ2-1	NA	CSVPRDRSVNEQFF
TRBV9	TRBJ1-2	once	CASSVGGVNYGYTF
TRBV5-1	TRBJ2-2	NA	CASSLGGGARTGELFF
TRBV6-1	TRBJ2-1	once	CASSGSYNEQFF
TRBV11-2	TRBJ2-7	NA	CASSLAGQGGYEQYF
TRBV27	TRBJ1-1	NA	CASRTGSMNTEAFF
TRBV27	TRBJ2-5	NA	CASSSGGAWGETQYF
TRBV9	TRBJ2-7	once	CASSADRGPYEQYF
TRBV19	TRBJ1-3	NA	CASSIEDRGDSGNTIYF
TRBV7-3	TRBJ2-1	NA	CASSLGSGGYNEQFF
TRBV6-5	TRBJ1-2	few	CASSRTGEGGYTF
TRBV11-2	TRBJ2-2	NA	CASSYLRHVMGGELFF
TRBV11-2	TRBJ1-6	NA	CASSLGDLMGSPLHF
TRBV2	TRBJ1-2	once	CASSETDYGYTF
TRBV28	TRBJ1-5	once	CASSLNGESYSNQPQHF
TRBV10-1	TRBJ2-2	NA	CASPSRLAGGELFF
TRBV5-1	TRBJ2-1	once	CASSLGDRYNEQFF
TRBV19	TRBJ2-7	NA	CASSSGTSGRGEQYF
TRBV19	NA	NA	CASSPDRGLYEQYF
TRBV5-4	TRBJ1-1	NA	CASSLTGTNTEAFF
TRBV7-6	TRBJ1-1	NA	CASSLENTMNTEAFF
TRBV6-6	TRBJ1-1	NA	CASSDGQGANTEAFF
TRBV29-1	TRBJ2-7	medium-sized	CSVETRDRGRDEQYF
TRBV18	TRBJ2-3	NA	CASSRYTDTQYF
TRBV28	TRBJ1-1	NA	CASSPVRGVKNTEAFF
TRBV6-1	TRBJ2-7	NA	CASSEGLAGGYYEQYF
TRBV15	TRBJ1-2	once	CATSRDRQDQGYTF
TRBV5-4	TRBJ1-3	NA	CASSLAAGSSGNTIYF
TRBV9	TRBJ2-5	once	CASSVGTSASETQYF
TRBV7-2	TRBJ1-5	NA	CASSLGTGSFQPQHF
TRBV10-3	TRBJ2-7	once	CAITAGGDRGPYEQYF
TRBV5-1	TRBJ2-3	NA	CASSLAVEWGDTQYF
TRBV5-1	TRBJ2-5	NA	CASSLAGTQETQYF
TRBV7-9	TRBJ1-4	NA	CASSSSGLATNEKLFF
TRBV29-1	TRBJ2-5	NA	CSVEMAGQGVRETQYF
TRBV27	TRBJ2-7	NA	CASSLRPGPSYEQYF
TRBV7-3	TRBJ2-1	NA	CASSLKAGGINNEQFF
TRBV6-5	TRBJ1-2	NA	CASSGQGATYGYTF
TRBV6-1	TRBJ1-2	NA	CASSEASGGSGYTF
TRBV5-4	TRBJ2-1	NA	CASSLGGTGVNEQFF
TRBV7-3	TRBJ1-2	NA	CASSLSPGSVHGYTF
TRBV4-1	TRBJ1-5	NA	CASSLDSSNQPQHF
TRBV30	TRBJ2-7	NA	CAWSVMSGGSYEQYF
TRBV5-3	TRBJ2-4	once	CARSPRPVHYPRLTKNIQYF
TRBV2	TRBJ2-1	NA	CASSEGPSIYNEQFF
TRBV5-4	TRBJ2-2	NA	CASSWEGRQGGELFF
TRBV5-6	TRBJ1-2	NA	CASSPDRAYGYTF